This entry describes one T cell receptor (beta chain). Its antigen target is currently unknown. The sample holds no much larger clone one base away, and base qualities are not on file. CDR1 and CDR2 were assigned from the germline V gene as MDHEN and SYDVKM. V and J lose 4 bases and 1 base, and a span of 7 bases separates them. The CDR3 has 13 amino acids, counting the end cysteine and phenylalanine. The kept DNA is CDR3 alone, 39 bases in frame from the first base. This record belongs to a study of blood T cells in healthy people across ages (dated by TCRdb to about 2015). Turning to the overall study: In model experiments, roughly one uniquely barcoded TCR beta cDNA molecule per two T cells was captured by template switching. Donors of different ages were randomly distributed across sequencing lanes to avoid experimental bias. The study analyzed two additional independent replicas of 1 million unique cDNA reads from the same blood draw for two donors, one aged 18 to 30 and one aged 80 or older. Donors were grouped into four age groups: young (average roughly 15 years), middle-aged (39), aged (about 60) and long-lived (approximately 81). Using deep sequencing normalized with unique cDNA molecular identifiers, the study measured how TCR beta repertoire diversity changes with age. The full study reports these points: As age increased, observed TCR beta diversity per million T cells dropped in a roughly linear way, and a significant reduction was already evident by age around 41. Compared with the aged group, the long-lived group had more naive CD4+ T cells, fewer expanded clones and increased TCR diversity, suggesting age selection. The CMV infection status of donors was not known, potentially confounding age-related changes in expanded clonotypes. Bulk unsorted PBMC profiling prevented conclusive comparison of naive and antigen-experienced compartments. There was a strong correlation between observed TCR beta diversity and the percentage of naive T cells measured by flow cytometry. Estimates of total diversity based on one million sequenced T cells were regarded as lower bounds and as underestimates.

The library was prepared using 5' RACE. Sequencing used an Illumina HiSeq 2500. A second PCR of roughly 6 to 11 cycles was performed with a sample-barcoded 5' primer and a J-beta primer mix. A unique molecular identifier was introduced onto each TCR beta cDNA molecule by a template-switch 5' adaptor carrying 12 random nucleotides. Each sample yielded at least 2.5 million CDR3-containing paired-end reads. First-strand cDNA synthesis was performed from all RNA using the Mint cDNA synthesis kit, with priming by a TRBC-specific oligonucleotide. Following uracil-DNA glycosylase treatment, a first 18-cycle PCR with universal primers M1SS and BC2_uni_R was performed on all cDNA. As for how the authors treated the data: For normalization, 1 million high-quality reads, each with a distinct molecular identifier, were randomly selected from each sample. Reads sharing molecular identifiers were discarded rather than binned into consensus sequences. MiTCR, run with a Q25 quality threshold and the strictest error-elimination algorithm, handled CDR3 identification, clonotype clustering and error correction. A nonparametric unseen species model with Euler transformation was used to estimate lower-bound total TCR beta diversity. The raw public reads went through TCRdb reprocessing: fastp at Q25, MiXCR clone calling, in-frame beta chains kept. Rows with one shared CDR3 protein collapse into an entry with the most common genes and DNA. It is TCRdb's table, rather than the study itself, that gives the V and J calls and clone size. The sample table shows about 1.6 million distinct CDR3 sequences, and about 35% are seen once. Clones ranked in the top ten supply 11% of the sample.

The donors were some 36 Caucasian individuals from Russia, aged 6 to 90 years, who were systemically healthy. Each donor gave around 9.5 milliliters of peripheral blood, collected into EDTA-treated Vacutainer tubes. Ficoll-Paque density-gradient centrifugation was used to isolate PBMCs, with at least 7 million obtained per sample. Trizol reagent was used to extract total RNA from PBMCs, with at least 6 micrograms per sample. Naive CD45RAhigh/CD27high T cell percentages were measured by flow cytometry on a PBMC aliquot from every donor. The receptor was isolated from a woman younger than 45 in good health. Source material: blood. The chain uses TRBV28 and TRBJ1-1; the D gene remains uncertain. The DNA reads as follows: TGTGCCAGCAGTTCCCGGACGAACACTGAAGCTTTCTTT. Its coded protein is CASSSRTNTEAFF.